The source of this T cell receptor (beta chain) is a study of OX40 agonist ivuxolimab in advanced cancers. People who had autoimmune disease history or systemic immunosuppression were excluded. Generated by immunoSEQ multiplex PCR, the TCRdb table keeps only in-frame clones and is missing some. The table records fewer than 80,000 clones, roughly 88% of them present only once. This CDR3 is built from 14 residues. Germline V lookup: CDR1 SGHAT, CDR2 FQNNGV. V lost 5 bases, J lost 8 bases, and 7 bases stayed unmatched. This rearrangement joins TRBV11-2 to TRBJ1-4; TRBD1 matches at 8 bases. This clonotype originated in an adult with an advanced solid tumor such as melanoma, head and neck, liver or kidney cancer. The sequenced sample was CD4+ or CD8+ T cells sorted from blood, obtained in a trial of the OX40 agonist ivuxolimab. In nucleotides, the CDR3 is TGTGCCAGCAGCCTAGGACAGGGCAGCGAAAAACTGTTTTTT. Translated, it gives CASSLGQGSEKLFF.